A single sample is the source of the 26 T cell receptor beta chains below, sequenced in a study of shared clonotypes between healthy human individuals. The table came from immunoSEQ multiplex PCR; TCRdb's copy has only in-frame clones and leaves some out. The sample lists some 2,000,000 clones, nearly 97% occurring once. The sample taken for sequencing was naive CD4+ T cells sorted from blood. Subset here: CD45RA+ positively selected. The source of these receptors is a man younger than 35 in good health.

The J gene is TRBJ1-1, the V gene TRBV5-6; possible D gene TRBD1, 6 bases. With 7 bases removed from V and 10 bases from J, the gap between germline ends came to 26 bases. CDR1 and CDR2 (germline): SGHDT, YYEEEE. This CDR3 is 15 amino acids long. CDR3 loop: CASRYGDTHIGGAFF. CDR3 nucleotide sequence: TGTGCCAGCCGCTATGGGGACACACACATTGGGGGAGCTTTCTTT. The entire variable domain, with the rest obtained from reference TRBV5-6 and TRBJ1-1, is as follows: DAGVTQSPTHLIKTRGQQVTLRCSPKSGHDTVSWYQQALGQGPQFIFQYYEEEERQRGNFPDRFSGHQFPNYSSELNVNALLLGDSALYLCASRYGDTHIGGAFFGQGTRLTVV.

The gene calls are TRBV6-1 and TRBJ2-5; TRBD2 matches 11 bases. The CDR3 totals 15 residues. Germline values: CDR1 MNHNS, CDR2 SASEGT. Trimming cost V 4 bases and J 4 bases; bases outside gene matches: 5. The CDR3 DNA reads TGTGCCAGCAGTGTTAGCGGGGGGGCCGGAGAGACCCAGTACTTC. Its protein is CASSVSGGAGETQYF.

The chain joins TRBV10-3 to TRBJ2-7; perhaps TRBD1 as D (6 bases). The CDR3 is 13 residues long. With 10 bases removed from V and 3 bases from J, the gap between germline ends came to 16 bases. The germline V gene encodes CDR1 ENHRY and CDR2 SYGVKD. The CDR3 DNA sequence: TGTGCCACCACCGGGACACTGGACTACGAGCAGTACTTC. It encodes CATTGTLDYEQYF.

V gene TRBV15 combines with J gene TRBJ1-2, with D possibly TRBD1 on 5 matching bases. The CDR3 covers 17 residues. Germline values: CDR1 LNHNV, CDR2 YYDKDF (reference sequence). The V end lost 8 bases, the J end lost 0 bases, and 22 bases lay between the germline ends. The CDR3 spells CATHNREGQGANYGYTF. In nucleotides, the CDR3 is TGTGCCACCCACAACCGGGAGGGGCAAGGGGCTAACTATGGCTACACCTTC.

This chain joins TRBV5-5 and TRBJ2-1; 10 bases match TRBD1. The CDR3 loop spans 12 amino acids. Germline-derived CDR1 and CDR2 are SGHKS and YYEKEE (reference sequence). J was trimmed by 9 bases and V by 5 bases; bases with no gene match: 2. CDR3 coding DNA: TGTGCCAGCAGAAGGACAGGGGGTGAGCAGTTCTTC. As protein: CASRRTGGEQFF.

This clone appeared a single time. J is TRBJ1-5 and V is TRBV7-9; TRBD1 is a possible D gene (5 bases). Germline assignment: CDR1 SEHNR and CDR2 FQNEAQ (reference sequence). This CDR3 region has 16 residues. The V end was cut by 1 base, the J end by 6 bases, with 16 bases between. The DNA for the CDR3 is TGTGCCAGCAGCTTAGATGGGCGGGACGGGTCTCAGCCCCAGCATTTT. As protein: CASSLDGRDGSQPQHF.

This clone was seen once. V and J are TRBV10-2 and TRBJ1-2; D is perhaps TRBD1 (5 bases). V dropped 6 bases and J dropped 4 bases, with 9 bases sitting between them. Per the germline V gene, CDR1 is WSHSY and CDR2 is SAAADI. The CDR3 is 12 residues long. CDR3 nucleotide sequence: TGCGCCAGCAGGCCAGACAGCTATGGCTACACCTTC. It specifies CASRPDSYGYTF.

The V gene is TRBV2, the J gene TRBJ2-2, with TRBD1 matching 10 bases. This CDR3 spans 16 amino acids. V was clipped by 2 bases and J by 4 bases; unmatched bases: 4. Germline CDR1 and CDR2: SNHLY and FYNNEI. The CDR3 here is CASSERQGAITGELFF. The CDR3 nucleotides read TGTGCCAGCAGTGAAAGACAGGGGGCCATCACCGGGGAGCTGTTTTTT.

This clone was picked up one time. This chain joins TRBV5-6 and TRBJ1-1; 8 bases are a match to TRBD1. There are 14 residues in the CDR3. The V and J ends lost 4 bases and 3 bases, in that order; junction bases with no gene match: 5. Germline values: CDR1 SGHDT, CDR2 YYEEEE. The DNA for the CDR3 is TGTGCCAGCAGCCTGCAGACAGGGGACACTGAAGCTTTCTTT. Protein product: CASSLQTGDTEAFF. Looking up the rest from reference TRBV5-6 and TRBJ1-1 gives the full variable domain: DAGVTQSPTHLIKTRGQQVTLRCSPKSGHDTVSWYQQALGQGPQFIFQYYEEEERQRGNFPDRFSGHQFPNYSSELNVNALLLGDSALYLCASSLQTGDTEAFFGQGTRLTVV.

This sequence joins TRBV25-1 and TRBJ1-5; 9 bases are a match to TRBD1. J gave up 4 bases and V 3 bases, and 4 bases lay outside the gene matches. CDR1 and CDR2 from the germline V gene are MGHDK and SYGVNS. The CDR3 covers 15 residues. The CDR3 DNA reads TGTGCCAGCAGTGAGGGTGGACAGGGGAATCAGCCCCAGCATTTT. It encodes CASSEGGQGNQPQHF.

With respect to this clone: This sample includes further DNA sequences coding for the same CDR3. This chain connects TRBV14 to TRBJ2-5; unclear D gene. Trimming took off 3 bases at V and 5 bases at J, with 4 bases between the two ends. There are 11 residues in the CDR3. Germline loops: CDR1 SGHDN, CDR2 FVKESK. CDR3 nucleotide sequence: TGTGCCAGCAGCCAGTTTGAGACCCAGTACTTC. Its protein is CASSQFETQYF. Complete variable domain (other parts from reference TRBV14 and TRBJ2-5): EAGVTQFPSHSVIEKGQTVTLRCDPISGHDNLYWYRRVMGKEIKFLLHFVKESKQDESGMPNNRFLAERTGGTYSTLKVQPAELEDSGVYFCASSQFETQYFGPGTRLLVL.

The CDR3 region is CASSPPANQPQHF. As DNA, the CDR3 is TGTGCCAGCTCACCACCGGCGAATCAGCCCCAGCATTTT. V is TRBV18 and J is TRBJ1-5, with unresolved D. V lost 0 bases and J lost 4, with 4 bases in between. Germline CDR1 and CDR2: KGHSH and LQKENI. The CDR3 sequence is 13 residues long.

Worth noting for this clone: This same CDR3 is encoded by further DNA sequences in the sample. The CDR3 coding sequence is TGCGCCAGCAGCTTGCCCGGGACAGGGGTGGATACGCAGTATTTT. Its protein product is CASSLPGTGVDTQYF. V gene TRBV5-1 combines with J gene TRBJ2-3; 10 bases line up with TRBD1. From germline, CDR1 is SGHRS and CDR2 YFSETQ. The CDR3 is 15 residues long. Trimming removed 1 base from V and 6 bases from J; junction bases left unmatched: 5.

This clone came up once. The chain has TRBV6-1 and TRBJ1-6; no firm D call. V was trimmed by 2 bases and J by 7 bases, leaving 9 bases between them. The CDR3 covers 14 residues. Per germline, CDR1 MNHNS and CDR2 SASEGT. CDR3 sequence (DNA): TGTGCCAGCAGTGAACTGGAGAAGAATTCACCCCTCCACTTT. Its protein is CASSELEKNSPLHF.

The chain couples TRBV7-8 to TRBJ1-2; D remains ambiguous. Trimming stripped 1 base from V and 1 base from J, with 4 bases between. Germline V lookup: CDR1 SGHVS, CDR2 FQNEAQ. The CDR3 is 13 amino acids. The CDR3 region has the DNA TGTGCCAGCAGCTTAGAAGATAACTATGGCTACACCTTC. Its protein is CASSLEDNYGYTF.

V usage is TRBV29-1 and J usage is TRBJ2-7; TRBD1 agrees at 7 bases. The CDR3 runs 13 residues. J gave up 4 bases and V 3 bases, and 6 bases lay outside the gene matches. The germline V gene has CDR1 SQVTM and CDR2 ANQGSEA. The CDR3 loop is CSVESGTAYEQYF. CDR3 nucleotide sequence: TGCAGCGTTGAGTCGGGGACAGCGTACGAGCAGTACTTC.

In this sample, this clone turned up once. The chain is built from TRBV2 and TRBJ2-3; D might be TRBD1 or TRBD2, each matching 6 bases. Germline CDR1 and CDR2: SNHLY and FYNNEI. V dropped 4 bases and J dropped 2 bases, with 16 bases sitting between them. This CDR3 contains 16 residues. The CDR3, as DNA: TGTGCCAGCAGTGGGTACGGGGGCGCTTTCACAGATACGCAGTATTTT. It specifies CASSGYGGAFTDTQYF.

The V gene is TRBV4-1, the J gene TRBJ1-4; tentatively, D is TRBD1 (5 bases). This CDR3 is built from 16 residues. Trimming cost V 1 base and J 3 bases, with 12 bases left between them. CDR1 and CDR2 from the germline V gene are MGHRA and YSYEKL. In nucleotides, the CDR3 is TGCGCCAGCAGCCAAGGAGAGGGCAGGGCTAATGAAAAACTGTTTTTT. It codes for CASSQGEGRANEKLFF.

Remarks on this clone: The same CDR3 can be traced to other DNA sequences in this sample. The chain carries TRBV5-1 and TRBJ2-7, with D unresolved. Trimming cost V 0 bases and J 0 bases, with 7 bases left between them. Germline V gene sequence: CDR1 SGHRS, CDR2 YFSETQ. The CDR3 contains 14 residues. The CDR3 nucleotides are TGCGCCAGCAGCTTGGGGCAGGTCTCCTACGAGCAGTACTTC. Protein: CASSLGQVSYEQYF.

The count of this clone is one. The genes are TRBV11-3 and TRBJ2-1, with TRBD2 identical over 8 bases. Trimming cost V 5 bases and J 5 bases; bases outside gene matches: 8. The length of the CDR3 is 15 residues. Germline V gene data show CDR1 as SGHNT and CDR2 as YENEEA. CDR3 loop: CASSPSGSGNNEQFF. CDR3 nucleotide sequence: TGTGCCAGCAGCCCGAGCGGGAGTGGGAACAATGAGCAGTTCTTC.

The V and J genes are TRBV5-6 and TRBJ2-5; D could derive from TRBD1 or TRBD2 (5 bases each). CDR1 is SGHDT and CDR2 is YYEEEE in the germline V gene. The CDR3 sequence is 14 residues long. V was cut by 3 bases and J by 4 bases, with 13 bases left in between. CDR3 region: CASSSRGLRETQYF. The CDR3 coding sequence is TGTGCCAGCAGCTCGAGGGGTTTGAGAGAGACCCAGTACTTC.

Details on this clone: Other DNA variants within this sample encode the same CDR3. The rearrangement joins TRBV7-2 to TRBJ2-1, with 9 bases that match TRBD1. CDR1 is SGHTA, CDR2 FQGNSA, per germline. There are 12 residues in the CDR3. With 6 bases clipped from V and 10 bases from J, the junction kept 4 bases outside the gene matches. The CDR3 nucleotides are TGTGCCAGCAGTCTAACAGGGGGCGAGCAGTTCTTC. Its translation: CASSLTGGEQFF.

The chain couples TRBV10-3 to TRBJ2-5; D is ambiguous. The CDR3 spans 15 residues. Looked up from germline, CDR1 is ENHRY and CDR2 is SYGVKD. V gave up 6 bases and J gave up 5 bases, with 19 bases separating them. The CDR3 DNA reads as TGTGCCATCAGAGAAGGACGGTGGGTTTTGGAGACCCAGTACTTC. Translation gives CAIREGRWVLETQYF.

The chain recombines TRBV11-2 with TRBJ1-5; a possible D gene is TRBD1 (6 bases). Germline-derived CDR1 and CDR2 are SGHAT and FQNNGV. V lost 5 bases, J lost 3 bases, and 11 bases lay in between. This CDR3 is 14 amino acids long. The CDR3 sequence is CASSVQGYNQPQHF. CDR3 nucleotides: TGTGCCAGCAGCGTACAGGGATACAATCAGCCCCAGCATTTT.

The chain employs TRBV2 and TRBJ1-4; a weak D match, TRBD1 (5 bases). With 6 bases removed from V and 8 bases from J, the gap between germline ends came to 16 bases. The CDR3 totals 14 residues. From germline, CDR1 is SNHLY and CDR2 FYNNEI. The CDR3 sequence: CASRATGGQEKLFF. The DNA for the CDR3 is TGTGCCAGCAGGGCGACCGGGGGTCAGGAAAAACTGTTTTTT. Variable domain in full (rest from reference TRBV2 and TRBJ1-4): EPEVTQTPSHQVTQMGQEVILRCVPISNHLYFYWYRQILGQKVEFLVSFYNNEISEKSEIFDDQFSVERPDGSNFTLKIRSTKLEDSAMYFCASRATGGQEKLFFGSGTQLSVL.

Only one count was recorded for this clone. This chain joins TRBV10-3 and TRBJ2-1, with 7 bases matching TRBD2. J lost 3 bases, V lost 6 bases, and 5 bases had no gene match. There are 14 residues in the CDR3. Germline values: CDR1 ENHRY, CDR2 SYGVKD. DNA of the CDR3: TGTGCCATCAGGCTAGCGGCGAACTACAATGAGCAGTTCTTC. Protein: CAIRLAANYNEQFF.